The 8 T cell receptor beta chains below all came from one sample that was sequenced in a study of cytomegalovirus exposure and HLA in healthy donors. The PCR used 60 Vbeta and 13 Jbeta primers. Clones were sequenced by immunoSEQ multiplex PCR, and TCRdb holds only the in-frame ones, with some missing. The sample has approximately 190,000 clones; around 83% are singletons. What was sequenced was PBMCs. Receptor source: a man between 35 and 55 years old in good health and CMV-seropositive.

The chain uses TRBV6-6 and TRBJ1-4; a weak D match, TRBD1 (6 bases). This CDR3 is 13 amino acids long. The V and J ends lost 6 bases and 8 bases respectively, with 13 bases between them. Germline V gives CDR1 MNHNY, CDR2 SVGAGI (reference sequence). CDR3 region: CASRTGSSEKLFF. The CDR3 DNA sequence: TGTGCCAGCAGAACAGGGAGCAGCGAAAAACTGTTTTTT.

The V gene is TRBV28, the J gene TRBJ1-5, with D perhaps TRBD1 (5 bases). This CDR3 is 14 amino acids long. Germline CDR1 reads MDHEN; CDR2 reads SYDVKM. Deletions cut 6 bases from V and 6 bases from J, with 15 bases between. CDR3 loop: CASRLAGDGQPQHF. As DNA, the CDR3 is TGTGCCAGCAGGCTGGCGGGGGATGGTCAGCCCCAGCATTTT.

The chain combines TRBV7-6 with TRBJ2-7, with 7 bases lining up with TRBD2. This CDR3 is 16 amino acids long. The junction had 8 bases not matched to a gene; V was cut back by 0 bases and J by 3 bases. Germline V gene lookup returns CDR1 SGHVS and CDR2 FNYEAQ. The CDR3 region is CASSLASAGPLYEQYF. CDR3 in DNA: TGTGCCAGCAGCTTAGCGTCAGCGGGACCTCTCTACGAGCAGTACTTC. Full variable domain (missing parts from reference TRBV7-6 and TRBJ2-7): GAGVSQSPRYKVTKRGQDVALRCDPISGHVSLYWYRQALGQGPEFLTYFNYEAQQDKSGLPNDRFSAERPEGSISTLTIQRTEQRDSAMYRCASSLASAGPLYEQYFGPGTRLTVT.

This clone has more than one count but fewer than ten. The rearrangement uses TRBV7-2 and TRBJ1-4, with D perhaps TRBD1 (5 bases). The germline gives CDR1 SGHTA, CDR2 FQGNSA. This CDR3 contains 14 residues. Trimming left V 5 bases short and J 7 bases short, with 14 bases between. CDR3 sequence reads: CASSLHYDSEKLFF. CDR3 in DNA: TGTGCCAGCAGCCTACACTACGACAGTGAAAAACTGTTTTTT.

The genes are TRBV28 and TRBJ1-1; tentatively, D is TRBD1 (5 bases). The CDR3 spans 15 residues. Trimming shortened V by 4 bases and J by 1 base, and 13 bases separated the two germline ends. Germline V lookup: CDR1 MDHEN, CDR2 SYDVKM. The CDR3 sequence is CASSSPGRRNTEAFF. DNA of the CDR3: TGTGCCAGCAGTTCCCCAGGGAGGAGGAACACTGAAGCTTTCTTT.

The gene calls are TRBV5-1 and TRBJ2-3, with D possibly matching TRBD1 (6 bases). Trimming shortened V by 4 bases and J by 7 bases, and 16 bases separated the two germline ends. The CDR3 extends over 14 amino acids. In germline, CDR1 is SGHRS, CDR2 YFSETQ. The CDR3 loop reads CASSPDTGMNTQYF. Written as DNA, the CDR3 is TGCGCCAGCAGCCCCGACACAGGGATGAATACGCAGTATTTT.

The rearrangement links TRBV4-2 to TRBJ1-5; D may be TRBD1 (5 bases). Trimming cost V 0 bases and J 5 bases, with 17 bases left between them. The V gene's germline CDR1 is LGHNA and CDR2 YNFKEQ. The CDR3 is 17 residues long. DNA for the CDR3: TGTGCCAGCAGCCAAGACGTCCCCGGGGGGGGAGATCAGCCCCAGCATTTT. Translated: CASSQDVPGGGDQPQHF.

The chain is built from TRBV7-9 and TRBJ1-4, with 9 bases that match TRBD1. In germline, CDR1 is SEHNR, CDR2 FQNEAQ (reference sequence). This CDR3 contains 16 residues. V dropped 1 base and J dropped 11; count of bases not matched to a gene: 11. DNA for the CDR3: TGTGCCAGCAGCTTAGTTTCCGGGACAGGGCCGTATAAACTGTTTTTT. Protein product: CASSLVSGTGPYKLFF.